The T cell receptor (beta chain) described here comes from a study of cytomegalovirus exposure and HLA in healthy donors. The PCR employed 60 Vbeta primers together with 13 Jbeta primers. Assay: immunoSEQ multiplex PCR; the TCRdb copy retains only in-frame clones and omits some. The sample records some 210,000 clones, almost 80% being singletons. Trimming left V 5 bases short and J 5 bases short, with 15 bases between. Germline loops: CDR1 GTSNPN, CDR2 SVGIG (reference sequence). CDR3 length: 14 residues. This clone was counted a few times. This sequence originates from a male donor in good health and CMV-seronegative. The sample was PBMCs. The chain uses TRBV30 and TRBJ2-2, with D perhaps TRBD2 (6 bases). The CDR3 region is CAWDPVAGTGELFF. DNA for the CDR3: TGTGCCTGGGACCCCGTTGCGGGGACCGGGGAGCTGTTTTTT.